The 2 T cell receptor beta chains below were found in one sample sequenced in a study of cytomegalovirus exposure and HLA in healthy donors. The PCR contained 60 Vbeta and 13 Jbeta primers. TCRdb's copy holds only in-frame clones and misses some; the assay was immunoSEQ multiplex PCR. Among about 83,000 clones listed, approximately 75% were seen once. Specimen: PBMCs. Every receptor here comes from a man between 60 and 75 years old in good health and CMV-seronegative.

The gene calls are TRBV5-1 and TRBJ2-6; a weak D match, TRBD2 (6 bases). V was shortened by 4 bases and J by 1 base, with 18 bases between the two germline ends. The length of the CDR3 is 18 residues. Germline assignment: CDR1 SGHRS and CDR2 YFSETQ. CDR3 nucleotides: TGCGCCAGCAGCGGGGAGGACGGCGGACTTTCTGGGGCCAACGTCCTGACTTTC. This sequence encodes CASSGEDGGLSGANVLTF.

This chain links TRBV5-1 with TRBJ1-2; no definite D call. This CDR3 is built from 13 residues. From germline, CDR1 is SGHRS and CDR2 YFSETQ. V was pared by 1 base and J by 3 bases, with 7 bases between. The CDR3 loop is CASSLTEYYGYTF. DNA for the CDR3: TGCGCCAGCAGCTTGACAGAGTACTATGGCTACACCTTC.